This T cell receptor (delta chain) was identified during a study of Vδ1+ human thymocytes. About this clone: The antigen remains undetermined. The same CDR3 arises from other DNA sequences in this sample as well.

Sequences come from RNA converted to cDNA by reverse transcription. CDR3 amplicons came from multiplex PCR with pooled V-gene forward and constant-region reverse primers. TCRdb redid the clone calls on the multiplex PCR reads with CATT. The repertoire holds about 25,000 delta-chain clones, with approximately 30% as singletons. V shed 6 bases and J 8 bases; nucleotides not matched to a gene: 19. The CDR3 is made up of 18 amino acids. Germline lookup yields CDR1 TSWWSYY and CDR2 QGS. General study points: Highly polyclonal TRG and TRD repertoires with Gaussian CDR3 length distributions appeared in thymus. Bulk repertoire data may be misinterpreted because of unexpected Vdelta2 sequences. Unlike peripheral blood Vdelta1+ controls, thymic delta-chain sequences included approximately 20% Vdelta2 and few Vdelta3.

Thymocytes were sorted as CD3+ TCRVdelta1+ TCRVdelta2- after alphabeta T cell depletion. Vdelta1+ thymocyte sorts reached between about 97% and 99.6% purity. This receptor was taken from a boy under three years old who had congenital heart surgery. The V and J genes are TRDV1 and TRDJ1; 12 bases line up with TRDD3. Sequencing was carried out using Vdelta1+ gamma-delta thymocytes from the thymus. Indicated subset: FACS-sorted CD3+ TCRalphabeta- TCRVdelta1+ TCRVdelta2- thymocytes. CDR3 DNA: TGTGCTCTTGGAGGTGGGTTCCCACTGGGGGATACATTTAGGAAACTCATCTTT. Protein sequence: CALGGGFPLGDTFRKLIF.